One T cell receptor (beta chain) is described in this entry. Its antigen is as yet unknown. With random hexamers, reverse transcription was performed on 0.5 to 1 ug of RNA. TCRdb itself ran the immunoSEQ multiplex PCR reads through MiXCR, one entry per CDR3 protein. The data show about 77,000 distinct CDR3 sequences, just over 90% seen once. Trimming shortened V by 3 bases and J by 4 bases, and 7 bases separated the two germline ends. Germline CDR1 MDHEN, CDR2 SYDVKM. CDR3 length: 14 residues. This sample is part of a study of CD8 T cells in Susac syndrome. In the study overall: Treatment at blood withdrawal was none, corticosteroids, or intravenous immunoglobulin alone in Susac syndrome patients.

Study-level results: In Susac syndrome, the CD4+ T cell repertoires did not show clonal expansion.

This TCR was sampled from a human donor with Susac syndrome. Specimen: CD4+ T cells from PBMCs. The rearrangement uses TRBV28 and TRBJ1-6; no clear D gene. The CDR3 nucleotides read TGTGCCAGCAGTTTTGGACGGTATAATTCACCCCTCCACTTT. Its protein product is CASSFGRYNSPLHF.